Sample share makes the clone carrying this T cell receptor beta chain large. These data come from a study of glioma-infiltrating T cells. TCR alpha and beta CDR3 regions were amplified from RNA using iRepertoire nested multiplex PCR. Tissue mRNA or PBMC total RNA, about 90-450 ng, went into one-step reverse transcription and amplification. TCRdb used MiXCR to reprocess the multiplex PCR reads, holding one entry per CDR3 protein. The profile shows tens of thousands of distinct CDR3 sequences, 20% to 25% of them singletons. The V end was cut by 3 bases, the J end by 6 bases, with 9 bases between. The germline CDR1 and CDR2 sequences are DFQATT and SNEGSKA (reference sequence). The CDR3 runs to 12 residues.

The receptor was derived from a human donor with low-grade glioma or glioblastoma, undergoing nonglioma brain surgery, or in good health (not recorded which). The chain has TRBV20-1 and TRBJ2-1; TRBD1 might be the D (6 bases). Sequenced material: glioma tissue, nonneoplastic brain tissue, or PBMCs (not recorded which). The CDR3 is CSASRQVNEQFF. For the CDR3, the DNA is TGCAGTGCTAGTCGACAGGTCAATGAGCAGTTCTTC.